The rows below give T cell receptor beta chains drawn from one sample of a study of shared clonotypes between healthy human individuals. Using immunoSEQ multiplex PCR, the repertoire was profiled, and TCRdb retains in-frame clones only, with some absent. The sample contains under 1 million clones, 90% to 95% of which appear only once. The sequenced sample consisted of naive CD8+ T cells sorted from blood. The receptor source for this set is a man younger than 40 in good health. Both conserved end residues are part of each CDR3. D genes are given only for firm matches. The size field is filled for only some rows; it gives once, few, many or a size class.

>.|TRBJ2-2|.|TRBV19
CASSMRAGAGELFF
TGTGCCAGTAGTATGAGGGCAGGTGCCGGGGAGCTGTTTTTT
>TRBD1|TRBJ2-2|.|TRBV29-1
CSVGTGLTGELFF
TGCAGCGTTGGGACAGGGCTCACCGGGGAGCTGTTTTTT
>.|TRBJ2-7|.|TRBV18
CASSPDGRYEQYF
TGTGCCAGCTCCCCAGACGGGAGATACGAGCAGTACTTC
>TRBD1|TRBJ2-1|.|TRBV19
CASSYGQGLYNEQFF
TGTGCCAGTAGTTACGGACAGGGGCTCTACAATGAGCAGTTCTTC
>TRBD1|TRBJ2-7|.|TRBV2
CASSANRDRDYEQYF
TGTGCCAGCAGTGCCAACCGGGACAGAGACTACGAGCAGTACTTC
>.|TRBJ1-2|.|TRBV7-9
CASSPTTNYGYTF
TGTGCCAGCAGTCCTACAACTAACTATGGCTACACCTTC
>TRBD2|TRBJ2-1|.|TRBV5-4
CASGQLAEQFF
TGTGCCAGCGGGCAACTAGCGGAGCAGTTCTTC
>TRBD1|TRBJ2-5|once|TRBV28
CASSLYRGSGETQYF
TGTGCCAGCAGTTTATACAGGGGGTCGGGAGAGACCCAGTACTTC
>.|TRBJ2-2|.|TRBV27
CASSPRGEELFF
TGTGCCAGCAGCCCCAGGGGGGAGGAGCTGTTTTTT
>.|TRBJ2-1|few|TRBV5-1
CASSVDPIFEQFF
TGCGCCAGCAGCGTGGACCCTATTTTTGAGCAGTTCTTC
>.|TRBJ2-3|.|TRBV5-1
CASSLAPAGPGGSTDTQYF
TGCGCCAGCAGCTTGGCGCCTGCGGGTCCCGGAGGTAGCACAGATACGCAGTATTTT
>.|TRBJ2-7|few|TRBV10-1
CASSDGYEQYF
TGCGCCAGCAGTGATGGCTACGAGCAGTACTTC
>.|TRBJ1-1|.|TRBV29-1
CSVEYFGLNTEAFF
TGCAGCGTTGAATATTTCGGGCTGAACACTGAAGCTTTCTTT
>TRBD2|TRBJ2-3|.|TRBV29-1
CSVEDPNLTSGTDTQYF
TGCAGCGTTGAAGACCCAAACCTGACTAGCGGGACAGATACGCAGTATTTT
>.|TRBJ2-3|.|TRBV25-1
CASSERDSPLWDTQYF
TGTGCCAGCAGTGAGCGGGACAGCCCCCTGTGGGATACGCAGTATTTT
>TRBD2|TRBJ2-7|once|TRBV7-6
CASSFGGGSYEQYF
TGTGCCAGCAGCTTCGGGGGAGGGTCCTACGAGCAGTACTTC
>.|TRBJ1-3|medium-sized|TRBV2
CATVTNLGNTIYF
TGTGCCACCGTGACCAATCTGGGAAACACCATATATTTT
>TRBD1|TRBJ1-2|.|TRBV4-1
CASSQETGFDYGYTF
TGCGCCAGCAGCCAAGAGACAGGGTTCGACTATGGCTACACCTTC
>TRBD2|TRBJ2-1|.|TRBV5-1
CASSLTSGRNEQFF
TGCGCCAGCAGCTTGACTAGCGGGAGGAATGAGCAGTTCTTC
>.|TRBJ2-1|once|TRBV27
CASSLFRGTNEQFF
TGTGCCAGCAGTTTATTCAGGGGAACCAATGAGCAGTTCTTC
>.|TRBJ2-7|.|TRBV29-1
CSARDSPYEQYF
TGCAGCGCGCGGGACAGTCCCTACGAGCAGTACTTC
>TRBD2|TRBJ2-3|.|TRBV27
CASSKPKTSGTADTQYF
TGTGCCAGCAGCAAACCGAAGACTAGCGGGACAGCAGATACGCAGTATTTT
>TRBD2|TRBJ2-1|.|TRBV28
CASSFGGSSYNEQFF
TGTGCCAGCAGTTTCGGGGGGAGCTCCTACAATGAGCAGTTCTTC